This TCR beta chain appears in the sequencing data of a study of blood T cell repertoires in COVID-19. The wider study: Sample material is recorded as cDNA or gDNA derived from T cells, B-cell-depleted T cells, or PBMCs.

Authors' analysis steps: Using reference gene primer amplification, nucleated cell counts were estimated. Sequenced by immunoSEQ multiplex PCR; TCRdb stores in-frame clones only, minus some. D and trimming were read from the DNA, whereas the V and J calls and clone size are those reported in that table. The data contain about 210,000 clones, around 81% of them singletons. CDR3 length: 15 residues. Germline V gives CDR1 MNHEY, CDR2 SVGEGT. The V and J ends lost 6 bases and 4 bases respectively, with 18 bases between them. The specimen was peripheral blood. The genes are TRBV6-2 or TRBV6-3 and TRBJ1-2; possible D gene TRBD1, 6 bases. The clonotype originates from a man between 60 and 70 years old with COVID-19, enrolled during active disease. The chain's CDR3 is CASSAGGGRAYGYTF. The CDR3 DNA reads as TGTGCCAGCAGCGCTGGAGGGGGGAGGGCCTATGGCTACACCTTC.